Shown below are 13 T cell receptor beta chains from a single sample sequenced in a study of T cells in Graves' hyperthyroidism and ophthalmopathy. RNA transcripts gave rise to amplified TCR beta CDR3 regions. HTBI primers drove first-round RT-PCR of the TCR CDR3. Each CDR3 protein is one row after TCRdb ran MiXCR on the multiplex PCR reads. The table lists around 300,000 distinct CDR3 sequences, 22% of them singletons. Specimen: blood. The receptors come from a man aged 30 to 39 with Graves' ophthalmopathy.

This clonotype appeared many times. V and J are TRBV11-2 and TRBJ1-2; TRBD1 matches at 7 bases. The germline V gene has CDR1 SGHAT and CDR2 FQNNGV. V shed 2 bases and J 7 bases; nucleotides not matched to a gene: 4. This CDR3 contains 13 residues. The CDR3 DNA follows: TGTGCCAGCAGCTTAATGCAGGGGGGTGGCTACACCTTC. Its translation: CASSLMQGGGYTF.

This clonotype was seen at least ten times. The V and J genes are TRBV7-2 and TRBJ2-5; 7 bases map to TRBD1. The CDR3 runs 14 residues. V dropped 4 bases and J dropped 1; count of bases not matched to a gene: 3. Germline CDR1 is SGHTA and CDR2 is FQGNSA. This CDR3 reads CASSSRDSQETQYF. The CDR3 DNA sequence: TGTGCCAGCAGCTCCCGGGACAGCCAAGAGACCCAGTACTTC.

The genes are TRBV27 and TRBJ1-6; the D gene is possibly TRBD1 (5 bases). The CDR3 sequence is 16 residues long. V was cut by 4 bases and J by 7 bases, with 17 bases left in between. Per germline, CDR1 MNHEY and CDR2 SMNVEV (reference sequence). CDR3: CASSSFLDIGNSPLHF. The CDR3 nucleotides read TGTGCCAGCAGTTCTTTCTTGGACATTGGGAATTCACCCCTCCACTTT.

This clonotype was counted only a few times. The V call is TRBV20-1, the J call TRBJ2-1; 10 positions match TRBD2. Germline CDR1 reads DFQATT; CDR2 reads SNEGSKA (reference sequence). V gave up 4 bases and J gave up 6 bases; unmatched junction bases: 6. The CDR3 is 14 residues long. CDR3 in DNA: TGCAGTGCTACCCCGGGACTAGCGATCAATGAGCAGTTCTTC. Protein sequence: CSATPGLAINEQFF.

This clonotype has just a few counts. The J gene is TRBJ2-1, the V gene TRBV7-3; D perhaps matches TRBD1 (6 bases). Germline loops: CDR1 SGHTA, CDR2 FQGTGA. The CDR3 contains 16 residues. Trimming shortened V by 1 base and J by 6 bases, and 16 bases separated the two germline ends. The CDR3 reads CASSLSRQELGNEQFF. The CDR3 bases are TGTGCCAGCAGCTTAAGCCGACAGGAACTCGGCAATGAGCAGTTCTTC.

This clonotype showed up just a few times. The chain employs TRBV7-2 and TRBJ1-5; a possible D gene is TRBD1 (5 bases). Germline CDR1 and CDR2: SGHTA and FQGNSA. The CDR3 totals 12 residues. V was cut by 8 bases and J by 7 bases, with 12 bases left in between. CDR3 sequence reads: CASGWGGQPQHF. In DNA, the CDR3 is TGTGCCAGCGGTTGGGGCGGCCAGCCCCAGCATTTT.

This clonotype has more than one count but fewer than ten. This rearrangement joins TRBV12-3 or TRBV12-4 to TRBJ1-1; D might be TRBD1 (5 bases). This CDR3 has 12 amino acids. Trimming took 6 bases from V and 9 from J, leaving 14 bases between them. DNA of the CDR3: TGTGCCAGCAGACCCAGCGGGGGTAAAGCTTTCTTT. Translating gives CASRPSGGKAFF.

This clonotype was picked up many times. The rearrangement links TRBV28 to TRBJ1-5; a possible D gene is TRBD1 (5 bases). The CDR3 contains 16 residues. Looked up from germline, CDR1 is MDHEN and CDR2 is SYDVKM. V lost 6 bases and J lost 0, with 15 bases in between. CDR3 amino acids: CASRIKDRFSNQPQHF. The CDR3 DNA is TGTGCCAGCAGAATCAAAGACAGATTTAGCAATCAGCCCCAGCATTTT.

A few counts support this clonotype. This sequence joins TRBV30 and TRBJ2-7; D gene ambiguous. Germline CDR1 GTSNPN, CDR2 SVGIG (reference sequence). The CDR3 covers 12 residues. Trimming stripped 2 bases from V and 2 bases from J, with 7 bases between. CDR3 in amino acids: CAWSSNTYEQYF. In nucleotides, the CDR3 is TGTGCCTGGAGTTCAAATACCTACGAGCAGTACTTC.

This clonotype has a count of ten or more. The rearrangement links TRBV2 to TRBJ2-5, with a possible D match to TRBD1 (6 bases). Trimming stripped 6 bases from V and 3 bases from J, with 11 bases between. There are 13 residues in the CDR3. Germline loops: CDR1 SNHLY, CDR2 FYNNEI. CDR3 nucleotides: TGTGCCAGCAGCACAGGGTCTGAAGAGACCCAGTACTTC. As protein: CASSTGSEETQYF.

The J gene is TRBJ1-2, the V gene TRBV28; TRBD1 aligns across 9 bases. The CDR3 contains 15 residues. With 2 bases clipped from V and 4 bases from J, the junction kept 5 bases outside the gene matches. Germline V gene lookup returns CDR1 MDHEN and CDR2 SYDVKM. CDR3 residues: CASSLGTGKVYGYTF. The CDR3 DNA follows: TGTGCCAGCAGTTTAGGGACAGGGAAGGTCTATGGCTACACCTTC.

This clonotype has ten or more counts. The chain combines TRBV30 with TRBJ1-1; the D gene is possibly TRBD1 (5 bases). CDR1 GTSNPN and CDR2 SVGIG come from the germline V gene (reference sequence). The CDR3 totals 12 residues. V lost 2 bases and J 3 bases, leaving 7 bases between the germline ends. The CDR3, as DNA: TGTGCCTGGAGTAGGACATACACTGAAGCTTTCTTT. Protein product: CAWSRTYTEAFF. The whole variable domain, remainder taken from reference TRBV30 and TRBJ1-1, is SQTIHQWPATLVQPVGSPLSLECTVEGTSNPNLYWYRQAAGRGLQLLFYSVGIGQISSEVPQNLSASRPQDRQFILSSKKLLLSDSGFYLCAWSRTYTEAFFGQGTRLTVV.

This clonotype was seen a handful of times. The chain couples TRBV6-6 to TRBJ1-1; D possibly corresponds to TRBD1 (6 bases). This CDR3 contains 17 residues. V was clipped by 2 bases and J by 6 bases, with 22 bases between them. CDR1 MNHNY and CDR2 SVGAGI come from the germline V gene (reference sequence). In nucleotides, the CDR3 is TGTGCCAGCAGTTACGGGGGGGCTACTACAGGGATACCTGAAGCTTTCTTT. It codes for CASSYGGATTGIPEAFF.